The rows below give T cell receptor beta chains drawn from one sample of a study of T cell changes during pregnancy in multiple sclerosis. Assay used: immunoSEQ multiplex PCR; TCRdb lists only in-frame clones, some missing. The sample contains under 85,000 clones, about 90% of which appear only once. The sequencing here drew on peripheral blood, taken after pregnancy. These receptors all stem from a female donor in good health, enrolled as a control in a pregnancy study. Both conserved end residues are part of each CDR3. The D gene is left open where the match is weak. Size values are once, few and many counts, or a class for expanded clones, and some rows have none.

D gene: TRBD1; J gene: TRBJ1-1; V gene: TRBV6-5; clone size: NA; CDR3 DNA: TGTGCCAGCAGCCCCGGACAGGGCACTGAAGCTTTCTTT; CDR3 protein: CASSPGQGTEAFF
D gene: NA; J gene: TRBJ1-2; V gene: TRBV7-2; clone size: NA; CDR3 DNA: TGTGCCAGCAGCTTAACGGCCACACAGAGGGATGGCTACACCTTC; CDR3 protein: CASSLTATQRDGYTF
D gene: TRBD1; J gene: TRBJ1-2; V gene: TRBV29-1; clone size: NA; CDR3 DNA: TGCAGCGTTGGGGGACAGGTCTATGGCTACACCTTC; CDR3 protein: CSVGGQVYGYTF
D gene: TRBD1; J gene: TRBJ2-7; V gene: TRBV7-2; clone size: NA; CDR3 DNA: TGTGCCAGCAGCTTCCCGGGACAGCTCCTCTCCTACGAGCAGTACTTC; CDR3 protein: CASSFPGQLLSYEQYF
D gene: TRBD2; J gene: TRBJ2-7; V gene: TRBV6-6; clone size: NA; CDR3 DNA: TGTGCCAGCAGCCAACGGGAGGGTGCCTACGAGCAGTACTTC; CDR3 protein: CASSQREGAYEQYF
D gene: TRBD1; J gene: TRBJ1-5; V gene: TRBV6-1; clone size: NA; CDR3 DNA: TGTGCCAGCAGGTGGACAGGGACCCAGCCCCAGCATTTT; CDR3 protein: CASRWTGTQPQHF
D gene: TRBD1; J gene: TRBJ1-2; V gene: TRBV29-1; clone size: NA; CDR3 DNA: TGCAGCGTTGAAGAAATGGGACAGGGGATTCGGGGTGGCTACACCTTC; CDR3 protein: CSVEEMGQGIRGGYTF
D gene: NA; J gene: TRBJ2-7; V gene: TRBV28; clone size: NA; CDR3 DNA: TGTGCCAGCAGTCCCCGGGGATCCTACGAGCAGTACTTC; CDR3 protein: CASSPRGSYEQYF
D gene: NA; J gene: TRBJ2-1; V gene: TRBV18; clone size: NA; CDR3 DNA: TGTGCCAGCTCGCCACCGGGACAACCTAGCGGTGAGCAGTTCTTC; CDR3 protein: CASSPPGQPSGEQFF
D gene: NA; J gene: TRBJ1-6; V gene: TRBV27; clone size: NA; CDR3 DNA: TGTGCCAGCAGTTTGACCCCCCCGGACAGATCTAATTCACCCCTCCACTTT; CDR3 protein: CASSLTPPDRSNSPLHF
D gene: TRBD1; J gene: TRBJ1-2; V gene: TRBV10-3; clone size: NA; CDR3 DNA: TGTGCCATCCCCGCAGGGGGCGCTTATGGCTACACCTTC; CDR3 protein: CAIPAGGAYGYTF
D gene: NA; J gene: TRBJ1-3; V gene: TRBV4-3; clone size: NA; CDR3 DNA: TGCGCCAGCAGCCAAGTTCTGAGCTCTGGAAACACCATATATTTT; CDR3 protein: CASSQVLSSGNTIYF
D gene: NA; J gene: TRBJ2-7; V gene: TRBV9; clone size: NA; CDR3 DNA: TGTGCCAGCAGCGTAGCTGGTAGCGGCTACGAGCAGTACTTC; CDR3 protein: CASSVAGSGYEQYF
D gene: NA; J gene: TRBJ2-1; V gene: TRBV5-1; clone size: once; CDR3 DNA: TGCGCCAGCAGCGTCTACTCGTACTATGAGCAGTTCTTC; CDR3 protein: CASSVYSYYEQFF
D gene: NA; J gene: TRBJ2-3; V gene: TRBV2; clone size: NA; CDR3 DNA: TGTGCCAGCATAGACGGGGGGCACTCAGATACGCAGTATTTT; CDR3 protein: CASIDGGHSDTQYF
D gene: NA; J gene: TRBJ2-5; V gene: TRBV30; clone size: NA; CDR3 DNA: TGTGCCTGGAGTGTGACTAGGACCCAGTACTTC; CDR3 protein: CAWSVTRTQYF
D gene: TRBD2; J gene: TRBJ2-2; V gene: TRBV28; clone size: few; CDR3 DNA: TGTGCCAGCAAGACCGGGACTAGGGACACCGGGGAGCTGTTTTTT; CDR3 protein: CASKTGTRDTGELFF
D gene: TRBD1; J gene: TRBJ2-7; V gene: TRBV30; clone size: NA; CDR3 DNA: TGTGCCTGGAGAAATCCGGGACAGAACTACGAGCAGTACTTC; CDR3 protein: CAWRNPGQNYEQYF
D gene: NA; J gene: TRBJ2-1; V gene: TRBV6-5; clone size: NA; CDR3 DNA: TGTGCCAGCAGTTACGTGGGAGAGGGCAATGAGCAGTTCTTC; CDR3 protein: CASSYVGEGNEQFF
D gene: NA; J gene: TRBJ1-2; V gene: TRBV5-1; clone size: NA; CDR3 DNA: TGCGCCAGCAGCCCGGTCCAGGGTATCTATGGCTACACCTTC; CDR3 protein: CASSPVQGIYGYTF
D gene: NA; J gene: TRBJ1-6; V gene: TRBV2; clone size: NA; CDR3 DNA: TGTGCCAGCTTCGAGAGGGACTATAATTCACCCCTCCACTTT; CDR3 protein: CASFERDYNSPLHF
D gene: TRBD1; J gene: TRBJ2-1; V gene: TRBV7-7; clone size: NA; CDR3 DNA: TGTGCCAGCAGTCCGGACAGGGCCTCCTACAATGAGCAGTTCTTC; CDR3 protein: CASSPDRASYNEQFF
D gene: TRBD1; J gene: TRBJ2-7; V gene: TRBV6-6; clone size: NA; CDR3 DNA: TGTGCCAGCACTCAAGGGGGCGGTACCTACGAGCAGTACTTC; CDR3 protein: CASTQGGGTYEQYF
D gene: TRBD2; J gene: TRBJ2-1; V gene: TRBV30; clone size: NA; CDR3 DNA: TGTGCCTGGAGCGCCCTCCCGAGCGGGAGTCTGAATGAGCAGTTCTTC; CDR3 protein: CAWSALPSGSLNEQFF
D gene: NA; J gene: TRBJ2-7; V gene: TRBV19; clone size: NA; CDR3 DNA: TGTGCCAGTAGTATCGGGACTGGCTCCTACGAGCAGTACTTC; CDR3 protein: CASSIGTGSYEQYF
D gene: NA; J gene: TRBJ2-1; V gene: TRBV7-6; clone size: NA; CDR3 DNA: TGTGCCAGCAGCTTTAGACGGGGGAGCAATGAGCAGTTCTTC; CDR3 protein: CASSFRRGSNEQFF
D gene: TRBD1; J gene: TRBJ1-1; V gene: TRBV5-4; clone size: NA; CDR3 DNA: TGTGCCAGCAGCTCTACAGGGGGCGCGGGGACTGAAGCTTTCTTT; CDR3 protein: CASSSTGGAGTEAFF
D gene: TRBD1; J gene: TRBJ2-4; V gene: TRBV5-6; clone size: NA; CDR3 DNA: TGTGCCAGCACCGGACAGGGCCAAAACATTCAGTACTTC; CDR3 protein: CASTGQGQNIQYF
D gene: TRBD2; J gene: TRBJ2-5; V gene: TRBV29-1; clone size: NA; CDR3 DNA: TGCAGCGTTGAGGGGGGGCAAGAGACCCAGTACTTC; CDR3 protein: CSVEGGQETQYF
D gene: NA; J gene: TRBJ1-2; V gene: TRBV5-8; clone size: few; CDR3 DNA: TGTGCCAGCAGCTTGGCTACGGGGTTGTTCTCTGGCTACACCTTC; CDR3 protein: CASSLATGLFSGYTF
D gene: NA; J gene: TRBJ1-2; V gene: TRBV6-5; clone size: NA; CDR3 DNA: TGTGCCAGCAGTTACTCCCTTAACTATGGCTACACCTTC; CDR3 protein: CASSYSLNYGYTF
D gene: TRBD1; J gene: TRBJ2-1; V gene: TRBV6-4; clone size: once; CDR3 DNA: TGTGCCAGCAGCATATGGGACAGGGGCAATGAGCAGTTCTTC; CDR3 protein: CASSIWDRGNEQFF
D gene: TRBD2; J gene: TRBJ2-1; V gene: TRBV27; clone size: once; CDR3 DNA: TGTGCCAGCGGAGCTAGCGGCAGCTCCTACAATGAGCAGTTCTTC; CDR3 protein: CASGASGSSYNEQFF
D gene: TRBD1; J gene: TRBJ2-6; V gene: TRBV5-1; clone size: NA; CDR3 DNA: TGCGCCAGCAGCTTGGCCGGACAGGGGGGGGCCAACGTCCTGACTTTC; CDR3 protein: CASSLAGQGGANVLTF
D gene: NA; J gene: TRBJ2-1; V gene: TRBV2; clone size: NA; CDR3 DNA: TGTGCCAGCAGCCCCCAGTACAATGAGCAGTTCTTC; CDR3 protein: CASSPQYNEQFF
D gene: TRBD1; J gene: TRBJ1-2; V gene: TRBV15; clone size: once; CDR3 DNA: TGTGCCACCAGCACTGGGACAGGGGAAGGGTATGGCTACACCTTC; CDR3 protein: CATSTGTGEGYGYTF
D gene: NA; J gene: TRBJ1-5; V gene: TRBV6-1; clone size: NA; CDR3 DNA: TGTGCCAGCGCAGGGTGGGAGGATCAGCCCCAGCATTTT; CDR3 protein: CASAGWEDQPQHF
D gene: NA; J gene: TRBJ1-2; V gene: TRBV9; clone size: NA; CDR3 DNA: TGTGCCAGCAGCGTAGGGCCAGGCTTTAACTATGGCTACACCTTC; CDR3 protein: CASSVGPGFNYGYTF
D gene: TRBD1; J gene: TRBJ2-3; V gene: TRBV19; clone size: NA; CDR3 DNA: TGTGCCAGTAGTATCGGGACAGGGGTGGGCACAGATACGCAGTATTTT; CDR3 protein: CASSIGTGVGTDTQYF
D gene: NA; J gene: TRBJ1-1; V gene: TRBV27; clone size: once; CDR3 DNA: TGTGCCAGCAGTTTATATGGGGGCGCGGCTTTCTTT; CDR3 protein: CASSLYGGAAFF
D gene: NA; J gene: TRBJ1-1; V gene: TRBV7-9; clone size: NA; CDR3 DNA: TGTGCCAGCAGCTTTGGGGGCGCTAACACTGAAGCTTTCTTT; CDR3 protein: CASSFGGANTEAFF
D gene: TRBD2; J gene: TRBJ2-3; V gene: TRBV9; clone size: NA; CDR3 DNA: TGTGCCAGCAGCACCCAAAAGACTAGCGGGGTGGCAGATACGCAGTATTTT; CDR3 protein: CASSTQKTSGVADTQYF
D gene: TRBD1; J gene: TRBJ1-2; V gene: TRBV15; clone size: NA; CDR3 DNA: TGTGCCACCAGCAGAGCCTTAGACAGGGTCGGCGGCTACACCTTC; CDR3 protein: CATSRALDRVGGYTF
D gene: TRBD2; J gene: TRBJ2-1; V gene: TRBV7-8; clone size: NA; CDR3 DNA: TGTGCCAGCAGCGTTACGGGACTAGCCGACAATGAGCAGTTCTTC; CDR3 protein: CASSVTGLADNEQFF
D gene: NA; J gene: TRBJ2-1; V gene: TRBV2; clone size: NA; CDR3 DNA: TGTGCCAGTTCTTTGGGTAGCGGAGGGGCAGAGCAGTTCTTC; CDR3 protein: CASSLGSGGAEQFF
D gene: NA; J gene: TRBJ2-3; V gene: TRBV6-1; clone size: once; CDR3 DNA: TGTGCCAGCAGTGAAGAGAGTCAAACGGGGGATACGCAGTATTTT; CDR3 protein: CASSEESQTGDTQYF